Following are 11 T cell receptor beta chains from one sample sequenced in a study of blood T cell repertoires in COVID-19. Repertoires were generated with immunoSEQ multiplex PCR, while TCRdb's copy carries only in-frame clones and drops some. In the table there are some 170,000 clones, roughly 76% of which are singletons. The sample taken for sequencing was peripheral blood. The receptors were sampled from a woman in her thirties or forties with COVID-19, enrolled during active disease.

The genes are TRBV28 and TRBJ2-5; TRBD2 might be the D (6 bases). Germline CDR1 MDHEN, CDR2 SYDVKM. The CDR3 runs 13 residues. The V and J ends lost 7 bases and 1 base respectively, with 10 bases between them. The CDR3 reads CASIQTSQETQYF. The CDR3 coding sequence is TGTGCCAGCATTCAGACTAGCCAAGAGACCCAGTACTTC.

The V gene is TRBV5-1, the J gene TRBJ2-2, with 9 bases lining up with TRBD1. The ends lost 7 bases at V and 5 bases at J; junction bases unmatched: 6. The CDR3 is made up of 14 amino acids. Germline V gene data show CDR1 as SGHRS and CDR2 as YFSETQ. CDR3 sequence (DNA): TGCGCCAGCGCCCGGGACAGGGAGACCGGGGAGCTGTTTTTT. The encoded protein is CASARDRETGELFF. The whole variable domain, remainder taken from reference TRBV5-1 and TRBJ2-2, is KAGVTQTPRYLIKTRGQQVTLSCSPISGHRSVSWYQQTPGQGLQFLFEYFSETQRNKGNFPGRFSGRQFSNSRSEMNVSTLELGDSALYLCASARDRETGELFFGEGSRLTVL.

This chain connects TRBV29-1 to TRBJ2-1, with a weak D call TRBD1 (6 bases). CDR1 is SQVTM, CDR2 ANQGSEA, per germline. Between the trimmed V and J ends, which lost 4 bases and 8 bases, there was a span of 15 bases. The length of the CDR3 is 13 residues. DNA for the CDR3: TGCAGCGTTGCCGGGCAGGGGATTGATGAGCAGTTCTTC. Translating gives CSVAGQGIDEQFF.

The V gene is TRBV11-2, the J gene TRBJ2-2; D not certain. The germline V gene encodes CDR1 SGHAT and CDR2 FQNNGV. The V end lost 1 base, the J end lost 4 bases, and 4 bases lay between the germline ends. The CDR3 loop spans 13 amino acids. As DNA, the CDR3 is TGTGCCAGCAGCTTAGGGAGCACCGGGGAGCTGTTTTTT. Protein sequence: CASSLGSTGELFF. The variable domain in full, completed from reference TRBV11-2 and TRBJ2-2, reads EAGVAQSPRYKIIEKRQSVAFWCNPISGHATLYWYQQILGQGPKLLIQFQNNGVVDDSQLPKDRFSAERLKGVDSTLKIQPAKLEDSAVYLCASSLGSTGELFFGEGSRLTVL.

This chain connects TRBV18 to TRBJ2-3; TRBD1 might be the D (5 bases). CDR3 size: 14 residues. Germline V gene lookup returns CDR1 KGHSH and CDR2 LQKENI. V was clipped by 5 bases and J by 3 bases, with 12 bases between them. CDR3 bases: TGTGCCAGCTCAAAAGGGGCTGAGACAGATACGCAGTATTTT. Residues: CASSKGAETDTQYF. Full variable domain (rest looked up from reference TRBV18 and TRBJ2-3): NAGVMQNPRHLVRRRGQEARLRCSPMKGHSHVYWYRQLPEEGLKFMVYLQKENIIDESGMPKERFSAEFPKEGPSILRIQQVVRGDSAAYFCASSKGAETDTQYFGPGTRLTVL.

J is TRBJ1-1 and V is TRBV7-8, with D possibly TRBD1 on 6 matching bases. CDR3 size: 19 residues. V lost 1 base, J lost 0 bases, and 21 bases lay in between. Germline assignment: CDR1 SGHVS and CDR2 FQNEAQ. CDR3 residues: CASSLVRQVGVRMNTEAFF. CDR3 in DNA: TGTGCCAGCAGCTTAGTACGACAGGTCGGGGTCCGGATGAACACTGAAGCTTTCTTT. The full variable domain, its missing parts supplied by reference TRBV7-8 and TRBJ1-1, is GAGVSQSPRYKVAKRGQDVALRCDPISGHVSLFWYQQALGQGPEFLTYFQNEAQLDKSGLPSDRFFAERPEGSVSTLKIQRTQQEDSAVYLCASSLVRQVGVRMNTEAFFGQGTRLTVV.

The chain is built from TRBV3-1 (or the pseudogene TRBV3-2) and TRBJ1-2, with D possibly being TRBD1 (5 bases). The CDR3 spans 12 residues. V dropped 1 base and J dropped 10 bases, with 10 bases sitting between them. Germline CDR1 is LGHDT and CDR2 is YNNKEL (reference sequence). CDR3 in DNA: TGTGCCAGCAGCCAAGCCCAGGGCCTCTACACCTTC. It codes for CASSQAQGLYTF.

The chain employs TRBV5-8 and TRBJ1-5; D is unclear. Germline values: CDR1 SGHTS, CDR2 YDEGEE. The CDR3 runs 15 residues. V was pared by 2 bases and J by 4 bases, with 13 bases between. The CDR3 sequence is CASSFRGLGNQPQHF. Here the CDR3 DNA reads TGTGCCAGCAGCTTTAGAGGGTTGGGTAATCAGCCCCAGCATTTT. The variable domain in full, completed from reference TRBV5-8 and TRBJ1-5, reads EAGVTQSPTHLIKTRGQQATLRCSPISGHTSVYWYQQALGLGLQFLLWYDEGEERNRGNFPPRFSGRQFPNYSSELNVNALELEDSALYLCASSFRGLGNQPQHFGDGTRLSIL.

The rearrangement joins TRBV7-8 to TRBJ1-1; D may be TRBD1 (5 bases). V dropped 2 bases and J dropped 1 base, with 20 bases sitting between them. From germline, CDR1 is SGHVS and CDR2 FQNEAQ. This CDR3 comprises 18 residues. The CDR3 DNA reads as TGTGCCAGCAGCTTACGCCCCGGGGGAGGGGTAGGGAACACTGAAGCTTTCTTT. As protein: CASSLRPGGGVGNTEAFF.

The chain couples TRBV18 to TRBJ1-3, with 9 bases matching TRBD1. Germline CDR1 KGHSH, CDR2 LQKENI. V was pared by 4 bases and J by 8 bases, with 9 bases of the junction left unmatched. The CDR3 consists of 15 residues. The DNA for the CDR3 is TGTGCCAGCTCACAAGTTCCGGGACAGGGCGACACCATATATTTT. Amino acid sequence: CASSQVPGQGDTIYF.

V is TRBV27 and J is TRBJ1-2; 9 bases are a match to TRBD1. Trimming took 9 bases from V and 6 from J; bases not matched to a gene: 11. CDR1 is MNHEY and CDR2 is SMNVEV in the germline V gene (reference sequence). The CDR3 runs to 14 residues. CDR3 nucleotides: TGTGCCAGTGGACAGGGGATATCGTTCCATGGCTACACCTTC. Translated: CASGQGISFHGYTF.